The T cell receptor beta chain under discussion was sequenced for a study of T cells in Graves' hyperthyroidism and ophthalmopathy. Reasons for excluding patients were uncontrolled infection, other autoimmune disease, pregnancy or lactation. There were TCR beta CDR3 regions amplified from RNA transcripts. The TCR CDR3 was amplified in a first-round RT-PCR using the HTBI primer set. TCRdb reprocessed the multiplex PCR reads via MiXCR and lists one record per CDR3 protein. The table shows hundreds of thousands of distinct CDR3 sequences, with 15% to 20% occurring only once. This clonotype has a count of ten or more. CDR1 and CDR2 (germline): MNHEY, SVGAGI. Deletions cut 0 bases from V and 2 bases from J, with 10 bases between. There are 15 residues in the CDR3.

This TCR was recovered from a woman aged 40 to 50 with Graves' ophthalmopathy. Sequenced input: blood. The J gene is TRBJ1-1, the V gene TRBV6-5, with a tentative D call TRBD1 (6 bases). CDR3 DNA sequence: TGTGCCAGCAGTTACTCGGAAGGGGGTAACACTGAAGCTTTCTTT. Translation gives CASSYSEGGNTEAFF.